Listed here are 5 T cell receptor beta chains from one sample, sequenced in a study of T cell responses to AZD1222 COVID-19 vaccine (dated by TCRdb to about 2021). Receptors were amplified or captured by the immunoSEQ multiplex PCR assay. In its TCRdb copy, this immuneACCESS table keeps in-frame sequences only and misses some clones. Where compared with another copy, unresolved V genes explain less than half of these, and the others have no known cause. This sample gives roughly 150,000 clones in total; 94% of them show up just once. The ten largest clones represent roughly 4.6% of the sample. According to the study, the label for this sample's time point signals: about 28 days (+/-7) after the second vaccine dose. The source material was peripheral blood, sampled 28 days after the second AZD1222 dose. Every receptor here comes from an adult who received the AZD1222 COVID-19 vaccine.

This clone is a singleton in its sample. The rearrangement links TRBV25-1 to TRBJ2-3; no firm D call. The CDR3 spans 14 residues. V lost 3 bases and J 0 bases, leaving 7 bases between the germline ends. CDR1 and CDR2 (germline): MGHDK, SYGVNS. In DNA form, the CDR3 reads TGTGCCAGCAGTGACTCCAGCAGCACAGATACGCAGTATTTT. Its translation: CASSDSSSTDTQYF.

The gene calls are TRBV28 and TRBJ2-6; 7 bases line up with TRBD2. J lost 1 base, V lost 3 bases, and 0 bases had no gene match. Germline loops: CDR1 MDHEN, CDR2 SYDVKM. This CDR3 region has 15 residues. This CDR3 reads CASSLRGSGANVLTF. CDR3 DNA: TGTGCCAGCAGTTTGCGGGGGTCTGGGGCCAACGTCCTGACTTTC.

The rearrangement joins TRBV3-1 (or the pseudogene TRBV3-2) to TRBJ2-5; TRBD1 matches at 10 bases. The V and J ends lost 5 bases and 4 bases, in that order; junction bases with no gene match: 10. The CDR3 is 16 amino acids. The germline gives CDR1 LGHDT, CDR2 YNNKEL (reference sequence). This chain's CDR3 is CASSYTGQGLGETQYF. The CDR3 DNA reads TGTGCCAGCAGCTATACGGGACAGGGGCTCGGAGAGACCCAGTACTTC.

This rearrangement joins TRBV11-2 to TRBJ1-2; D is undetermined. The germline gives CDR1 SGHAT, CDR2 FQNNGV. Trimming took 4 bases from V and 1 from J, leaving 13 bases between them. The CDR3 is 15 amino acids. The CDR3 coding sequence is TGTGCCAGCAGCTCGAGGACGGTTATTAACTATGGCTACACCTTC. It translates to CASSSRTVINYGYTF.

The chain links TRBV6-2 or TRBV6-3 to TRBJ1-3; 9 bases map to TRBD1. CDR1 and CDR2 from the germline V gene are MNHEY and SVGEGT. This CDR3 region has 16 residues. Unmatched junction bases numbered 11, after V lost 4 bases and J lost 7 bases. The CDR3 nucleotides are TGTGCCAGCAGTTCCCCCCGGGACAGGGATTGGAACACCATATATTTT. It yields the protein CASSSPRDRDWNTIYF.